The TCR beta chain under discussion was sequenced for a study of identical twins. Findings and caveats of the study: Whereas memory repertoires showed no such difference, abundant cord blood beta clonotypes carried fewer insertions. Where beta out-of-frame sequences were concerned, excess twin sharing was weaker. Zero-insertion analyses were open to partial confounding by invariant MAIT and iNKT cells.

TCRdb analysed the 5' RACE reads with MiXCR anew, one entry per CDR3 protein. The table shows around 250,000 distinct CDR3 sequences, with 6.5% to 8% occurring only once. This clonotype has ten or more counts. What it recognizes is unknown. Trimming removed 6 bases from V and 5 bases from J, with 8 bases in between. Germline-derived CDR1 and CDR2 are ENHRY and SYGVKD. The CDR3 is 11 residues long. These data also featured in a second study, about T cells expressing NK-cell markers. That paper states: In several experiments, an anti-gamma-delta TCR antibody restricted sorting to alpha-beta TCR T cells.

This rearrangement joins TRBV10-3 to TRBJ2-7, with a weak D call TRBD2 (5 bases). The specimen sequenced was CD8+ T cells sorted from blood. The TCR comes from a woman between 18 and 30 years old in good health. The CDR3 is CAISPGDEQYF. The DNA of the CDR3 is TGTGCCATCAGCCCCGGGGACGAGCAGTACTTC.